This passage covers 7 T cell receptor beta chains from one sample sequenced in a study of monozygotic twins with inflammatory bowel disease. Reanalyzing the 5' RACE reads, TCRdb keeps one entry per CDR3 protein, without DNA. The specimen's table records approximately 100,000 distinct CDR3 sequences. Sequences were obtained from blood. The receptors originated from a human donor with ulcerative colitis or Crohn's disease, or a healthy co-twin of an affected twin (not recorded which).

CDR3 loop: CASSQDRRTSGRDFTDTQYF. This sequence joins TRBV3-1 and TRBJ2-3; the TCRdb call, TRBD2, lacks DNA for checking. This CDR3 comprises 20 residues. Per the germline V gene, CDR1 is LGHDT and CDR2 is YNNKEL (reference sequence).

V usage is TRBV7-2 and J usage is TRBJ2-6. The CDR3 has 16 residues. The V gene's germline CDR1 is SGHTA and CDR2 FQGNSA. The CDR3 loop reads CASSLVRDSGANVLTF.

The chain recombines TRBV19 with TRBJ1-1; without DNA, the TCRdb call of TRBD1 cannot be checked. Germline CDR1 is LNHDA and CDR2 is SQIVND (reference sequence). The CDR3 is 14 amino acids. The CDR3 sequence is CASSAAGAGRKAFF.

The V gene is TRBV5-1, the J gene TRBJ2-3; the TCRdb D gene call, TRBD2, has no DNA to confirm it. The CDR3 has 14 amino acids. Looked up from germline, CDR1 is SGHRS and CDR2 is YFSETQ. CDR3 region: CASSQNVAADTQYF.

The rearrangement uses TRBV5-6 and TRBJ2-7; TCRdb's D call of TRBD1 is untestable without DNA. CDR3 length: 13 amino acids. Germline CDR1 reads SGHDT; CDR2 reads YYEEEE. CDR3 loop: CASRGVETYEQYF.

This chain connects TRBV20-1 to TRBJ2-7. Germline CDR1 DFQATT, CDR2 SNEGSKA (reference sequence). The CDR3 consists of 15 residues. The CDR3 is CSARDTSGYSYEQYF.

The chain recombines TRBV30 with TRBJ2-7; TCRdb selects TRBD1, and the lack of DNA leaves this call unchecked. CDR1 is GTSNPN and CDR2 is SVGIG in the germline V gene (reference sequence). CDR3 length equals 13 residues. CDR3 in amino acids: CAWSRGRDYEQYF. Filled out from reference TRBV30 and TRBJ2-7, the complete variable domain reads SQTIHQWPATLVQPVGSPLSLECTVEGTSNPNLYWYRQAAGRGLQLLFYSVGIGQISSEVPQNLSASRPQDRQFILSSKKLLLSDSGFYLCAWSRGRDYEQYFGPGTRLTVT.